The entry that follows covers one T cell receptor beta chain sequence. Its antigen remains unknown. 60 Vbeta and 13 Jbeta primers were used in PCR. Produced via immunoSEQ multiplex PCR; TCRdb's table is partial and in-frame only. The repertoire includes about 180,000 clones, over 80% of them detected once, and 1.2% sits in the top ten. The data are from a study of cytomegalovirus exposure and HLA in healthy donors. Study-wide points: Follow-up analysis seemed to connect common viral pathogens with several of the most significant clusters identified. Researchers reportedly found TCR beta sequences accurately predicted most subjects' HLA-A and HLA-B alleles.

This CDR3 contains 16 residues. Trimming removed 7 bases from V and 2 bases from J, with 18 bases in between. Germline CDR1 ENHRY, CDR2 SYGVKD. The J gene is TRBJ1-5, the V gene TRBV10-3; unclear D gene. The source is a boy aged 2 to 9 in good health and CMV-seronegative. Sequenced input: PBMCs. The CDR3 DNA sequence: TGTGCCATCAAGCTGGGTGAGGGTCGTGGCAATCAGCCCCAGCATTTT. Translation: CAIKLGEGRGNQPQHF.